This passage covers 32 T cell receptor beta chains from one sample sequenced in a study of blood T cell repertoires in COVID-19. Sequenced by immunoSEQ multiplex PCR; TCRdb stores in-frame clones only, minus some. The sample yields roughly 290,000 clones, around 89% seen once. The sequencing input was peripheral blood. These receptors were collected from a man aged 30 to 45 with acute or convalescent COVID-19.

The chain is built from TRBV6-4 and TRBJ2-3, with 7 positions matching TRBD2. Germline V gene sequence: CDR1 MRHNA, CDR2 SNTAGT. V dropped 6 bases and J dropped 1; count of bases not matched to a gene: 13. This CDR3 has 17 amino acids. In nucleotides, the CDR3 is TGTGCCAGCAGCGCATTGATGGCTAGCGGTCGCACAGATACGCAGTATTTT. Translating gives CASSALMASGRTDTQYF.

V is TRBV7-9 and J is TRBJ1-1; perhaps TRBD1 as D (5 bases). Germline lookup yields CDR1 SEHNR and CDR2 FQNEAQ (reference sequence). CDR3 length: 14 residues. Trimming shortened V by 1 base and J by 4 bases, and 10 bases separated the two germline ends. The CDR3 bases are TGTGCCAGCAGCTTAGTCCCAGGGTCCACTGAAGCTTTCTTT. Amino acid sequence: CASSLVPGSTEAFF.

The V call is TRBV5-6, the J call TRBJ2-2, with D perhaps matching TRBD2 (5 bases). This CDR3 is built from 17 residues. CDR1 is SGHDT, CDR2 YYEEEE, per germline. V lost 4 bases, J lost 0 bases, and 16 bases lay in between. The CDR3 spells CASSHPAGLSNTGELFF. CDR3 in DNA: TGTGCCAGCAGCCATCCCGCCGGACTTTCGAACACCGGGGAGCTGTTTTTT. Looking up the rest from reference TRBV5-6 and TRBJ2-2 gives the full variable domain: DAGVTQSPTHLIKTRGQQVTLRCSPKSGHDTVSWYQQALGQGPQFIFQYYEEEERQRGNFPDRFSGHQFPNYSSELNVNALLLGDSALYLCASSHPAGLSNTGELFFGEGSRLTVL.

The table lists this clone with a few counts. The J gene is TRBJ2-7, the V gene TRBV6-1; D uncertain. The germline CDR1 and CDR2 sequences are MNHNS and SASEGT. CDR3 length: 13 residues. Trimming cost V 0 bases and J 3 bases, with 6 bases left between them. The CDR3 sequence is CASSEALIYEQYF. CDR3 nucleotide sequence: TGTGCCAGCAGTGAAGCCCTAATCTACGAGCAGTACTTC.

The rearrangement uses TRBV19 and TRBJ1-1; TRBD1 might be the D (5 bases). The CDR3 runs 15 residues. V was cut by 5 bases and J by 1 base, with 14 bases left in between. Per the germline V gene, CDR1 is LNHDA and CDR2 is SQIVND (reference sequence). As DNA, the CDR3 is TGTGCCAGTAGTCCCCAGGGAGGAGGGAACACTGAAGCTTTCTTT. Translated, it gives CASSPQGGGNTEAFF.

The rearrangement uses TRBV3-1 (or the pseudogene TRBV3-2) and TRBJ2-7, with TRBD1 matching over 9 bases. Trimming took 1 base from V and 0 from J; bases not matched to a gene: 4. Germline loops: CDR1 LGHDT, CDR2 YNNKEL (reference sequence). The CDR3 covers 16 residues. The DNA for the CDR3 is TGTGCCAGCAGCCAAGTCTTGGGACAGGGCTCCTACGAGCAGTACTTC. It is translated as CASSQVLGQGSYEQYF.

The V and J genes are TRBV7-3 and TRBJ2-3, with TRBD1 matching over 8 bases. The CDR3 is made up of 15 amino acids. V lost 5 bases and J lost 0; bases outside the gene matches: 4. Germline V gene sequence: CDR1 SGHTA, CDR2 FQGTGA. As DNA, the CDR3 is TGTGCCAGCAGCCGGGACAGGTCTAGCACAGATACGCAGTATTTT. This gives the protein CASSRDRSSTDTQYF. The variable domain in full, with the rest retrieved from reference TRBV7-3 and TRBJ2-3, is GAGVSQTPSNKVTEKGKYVELRCDPISGHTALYWYRQSLGQGPEFLIYFQGTGAADDSGLPNDRFFAVRPEGSVSTLKIQRTERGDSAVYLCASSRDRSSTDTQYFGPGTRLTVL.

The CDR3 DNA follows: TGTGCCAGCAGCTTGGGAGTAATTTCTAACTATGGCTACACCTTC. Residues: CASSLGVISNYGYTF. The chain joins TRBV5-6 to TRBJ1-2; D gene uncertain. There are 15 residues in the CDR3. Germline assignment: CDR1 SGHDT and CDR2 YYEEEE. The ends were cut back, 0 bases at V and 0 bases at J, with 9 bases in the middle.

This clone has just one count. The genes are TRBV15 and TRBJ2-7; 8 bases line up with TRBD2. The CDR3 contains 14 residues. Germline V CDR1 and CDR2: LNHNV, YYDKDF (reference sequence). V was clipped by 6 bases and J by 3 bases; unmatched bases: 7. The CDR3 loop reads CATRELAEDYEQYF. The CDR3 DNA reads as TGTGCCACCAGGGAACTAGCGGAAGACTACGAGCAGTACTTC.

The chain recombines TRBV12-3 or TRBV12-4 with TRBJ2-5; unclear D gene. Trimming left V 6 bases short and J 2 bases short, with 4 bases between. CDR3 length: 11 residues. DNA of the CDR3: TGTGCCAGCAGCCCTCAAGAGACCCAGTACTTC. As protein: CASSPQETQYF.

This clone has just a few counts. The chain couples TRBV3-1 (or the pseudogene TRBV3-2) to TRBJ2-2; 11 nucleotides match TRBD2. V gave up 6 bases and J gave up 5 bases; unmatched junction bases: 5. CDR3 size: 15 residues. Germline-derived CDR1 and CDR2 are LGHDT and YNNKEL (reference sequence). The CDR3 is CASSRLAGSTGELFF. The CDR3, as DNA: TGTGCCAGCAGTCGACTAGCGGGGTCTACCGGGGAGCTGTTTTTT.

The chain combines TRBV18 with TRBJ2-3, with 8 bases fitting TRBD2. The CDR3 covers 16 residues. Germline V gene lookup returns CDR1 KGHSH and CDR2 LQKENI. Unmatched junction bases numbered 10, after V lost 8 bases and J lost 0 bases. In nucleotides, the CDR3 is TGTGCCAGCCCAATTAACCCGGGGGGGAGCACAGATACGCAGTATTTT. Translated, it gives CASPINPGGSTDTQYF.

A few counts support this clone. The chain is built from TRBV7-8 and TRBJ1-6; D unresolved. This CDR3 spans 13 amino acids. The germline V gene encodes CDR1 SGHVS and CDR2 FQNEAQ. V lost 8 bases, J lost 7 bases, and 12 bases lay in between. The CDR3 nucleotides read TGTGCCAGCGCCCGGGGAAGAAATTCACCCCTCCACTTT. It is translated as CASARGRNSPLHF. Complete variable domain (other parts from reference TRBV7-8 and TRBJ1-6): GAGVSQSPRYKVAKRGQDVALRCDPISGHVSLFWYQQALGQGPEFLTYFQNEAQLDKSGLPSDRFFAERPEGSVSTLKIQRTQQEDSAVYLCASARGRNSPLHFGNGTRLTVT.

With regard to this clone: At the DNA level, this CDR3 is encoded by other sequences in the same sample as well. The rearrangement links TRBV7-3 to TRBJ1-1, with D tentatively TRBD1 (5 bases). The V and J ends lost 4 bases and 1 base respectively, with 7 bases between them. The CDR3 is 13 amino acids. In germline, CDR1 is SGHTA, CDR2 FQGTGA. CDR3 nucleotide sequence: TGTGCCAGCAGCTCCGACAGGAACACTGAAGCTTTCTTT. It encodes CASSSDRNTEAFF. Looking up the rest from reference TRBV7-3 and TRBJ1-1 gives the full variable domain: GAGVSQTPSNKVTEKGKYVELRCDPISGHTALYWYRQSLGQGPEFLIYFQGTGAADDSGLPNDRFFAVRPEGSVSTLKIQRTERGDSAVYLCASSSDRNTEAFFGQGTRLTVV.

The chain couples TRBV25-1 to TRBJ1-2; 8 bases align to TRBD1. J was trimmed by 8 bases and V by 9 bases; bases with no gene match: 8. The CDR3 length is 12 residues. Looked up from germline, CDR1 is MGHDK and CDR2 is SYGVNS. CDR3 DNA sequence: TGTGCCAGTACGGACAGGGTCGGCGGCTACACCTTC. Its protein is CASTDRVGGYTF.

The CDR3 coding sequence is TGTGCCAGCAGTTACTCGGACAGGTCATACACCTTC. Encoded protein: CASSYSDRSYTF. The V and J genes are TRBV6-5 and TRBJ1-2, with 7 bases fitting TRBD1. Germline assignment: CDR1 MNHEY and CDR2 SVGAGI. The CDR3 consists of 12 residues. The V and J ends lost 0 bases and 11 bases, in that order; junction bases with no gene match: 3.

This clone was recorded once. The chain joins TRBV18 to TRBJ1-2; possible D gene TRBD1, 6 bases. In germline, CDR1 is KGHSH, CDR2 LQKENI. Trimming shortened V by 3 bases and J by 1 base, and 9 bases separated the two germline ends. The CDR3 spans 14 residues. This CDR3 reads CASSPLDSNYGYTF. The CDR3 DNA follows: TGTGCCAGCTCACCTTTGGACAGTAACTATGGCTACACCTTC. Full variable domain (outside the CDR3, taken from reference TRBV18 and TRBJ1-2): NAGVMQNPRHLVRRRGQEARLRCSPMKGHSHVYWYRQLPEEGLKFMVYLQKENIIDESGMPKERFSAEFPKEGPSILRIQQVVRGDSAAYFCASSPLDSNYGYTFGSGTRLTVV.

This clone came up once. V is TRBV10-2 and J is TRBJ1-1, with D possibly matching TRBD1 (6 bases). Trimming stripped 7 bases from V and 5 bases from J, with 17 bases between. CDR3 size: 14 residues. The germline V gene encodes CDR1 WSHSY and CDR2 SAAADI. The CDR3 region has the DNA TGCGCCAGCAAGCAGGGGATTCGATATACTGAAGCTTTCTTT. Its translation is CASKQGIRYTEAFF.

The chain combines TRBV10-1 with TRBJ1-5; D perhaps matches TRBD1 (5 bases). The V end was cut by 6 bases, the J end by 3 bases, with 15 bases between. Looked up from germline, CDR1 is WNHNN and CDR2 is SYGVQD (reference sequence). The CDR3 extends over 15 amino acids. CDR3 bases: TGCGCCAGCAGCTCATATGACAGCTACAATCAGCCCCAGCATTTT. It specifies CASSSYDSYNQPQHF.

The chain combines TRBV30 with TRBJ1-1; D may be TRBD1 (6 bases). The V end lost 5 bases, the J end lost 2 bases, and 18 bases lay between the germline ends. This CDR3 has 15 residues. Germline CDR1 is GTSNPN and CDR2 is SVGIG (reference sequence). CDR3 nucleotide sequence: TGTGCCTGGGGCCCCCCGGGCAGGGGAAACACTGAAGCTTTCTTT. As protein: CAWGPPGRGNTEAFF.

The sample holds many counts of this clone. The J gene is TRBJ2-3, the V gene TRBV4-2, with TRBD1 as a possible D gene (6 bases). Germline V CDR1 and CDR2: LGHNA, YNFKEQ. Trimming took 0 bases from V and 4 from J, leaving 11 bases between them. The length of the CDR3 is 15 residues. The CDR3 reads CASSQDRGSPDTQYF. The CDR3 nucleotides are TGTGCCAGCAGCCAAGATAGGGGGTCTCCAGATACGCAGTATTTT.

J is TRBJ1-4 and V is TRBV28; possible D gene TRBD1, 5 bases. CDR1 is MDHEN and CDR2 is SYDVKM in the germline V gene. Trimming shortened V by 2 bases and J by 8 bases, and 12 bases separated the two germline ends. The CDR3 sequence is 14 residues long. CDR3 protein: CASSLTGVREKLFF. CDR3 sequence (DNA): TGTGCCAGCAGTTTAACGGGGGTACGGGAAAAACTGTTTTTT.

Points on this clone: In the same sample, other DNA sequences code for this CDR3. The CDR3 bases are TGTGCCAGCAGTTTAAGGGGCTATGGCTACACCTTC. This sequence encodes CASSLRGYGYTF. The chain uses TRBV12-3 or TRBV12-4 and TRBJ1-2, with D possibly matching TRBD1 (5 bases). The CDR3 consists of 12 residues. The V gene lost 2 bases and the J gene lost 4 bases, with 5 bases spanning the gap.

The chain has TRBV12-3 or TRBV12-4 and TRBJ1-5, with D maybe TRBD1 (6 bases). V was cut by 7 bases and J by 6 bases, with 13 bases left in between. CDR3 length: 13 residues. This CDR3 reads CASTIEGGQPQHF. The CDR3 DNA is TGTGCCAGCACCATCGAAGGGGGTCAGCCCCAGCATTTT.

The count of this clone is one. This CDR3 is also generated by other DNA sequences in the sample. This chain connects TRBV6-5 to TRBJ1-6; D is undetermined. CDR3 size: 13 residues. Germline V gene lookup returns CDR1 MNHEY and CDR2 SVGAGI. Trimming shortened V by 6 bases and J by 5 bases, and 8 bases separated the two germline ends. This CDR3 is CASSPVHNSPLHF. The CDR3 bases are TGTGCCAGCAGCCCGGTCCATAATTCACCCCTCCACTTT.

The chain has TRBV7-3 and TRBJ2-1; possibly TRBD1 for D (5 bases). Germline V gene data show CDR1 as SGHTA and CDR2 as FQGTGA. V shed 5 bases and J shed 10 bases, with 12 bases lying between them. The CDR3 length is 12 residues. The DNA of the CDR3 is TGTGCCAGCAGCACAGGACGGCGGGAGCAGTTCTTC. Its protein is CASSTGRREQFF.

As to this clone: At the DNA level, this CDR3 is encoded by other sequences in the same sample as well. DNA of the CDR3: TGTGCCAGCAGCCAAGATCGGGACTACGAGCAGTACTTC. Residues: CASSQDRDYEQYF. The rearrangement joins TRBV3-1 (or the pseudogene TRBV3-2) to TRBJ2-7, with D perhaps TRBD2 (5 bases). Trimming took off 0 bases at V and 3 bases at J, with 6 bases between the two ends. Germline assignment: CDR1 LGHDT and CDR2 YNNKEL (reference sequence). This CDR3 has 13 amino acids.

CDR3 nucleotide sequence: TGTGCCAGCTTCAGGGGGCGGAACACTGAAGCTTTCTTT. This encodes CASFRGRNTEAFF. J is TRBJ1-1 and V is TRBV2, with 8 bases identical to TRBD1. V lost 8 bases to trimming and J lost 1 base; unmatched junction nucleotides: 3. The CDR3 is 13 residues long. The germline CDR1 and CDR2 sequences are SNHLY and FYNNEI.

V and J are TRBV10-3 and TRBJ1-1; D not resolved. Germline CDR1 and CDR2: ENHRY and SYGVKD. Trimming shortened V by 8 bases and J by 4 bases, and 11 bases separated the two germline ends. This CDR3 is 12 amino acids long. For the CDR3, the DNA is TGTGCCATCGCTCAGGTGGGCACTGAAGCTTTCTTT. Translating gives CAIAQVGTEAFF.

The chain carries TRBV5-1 and TRBJ2-3, with D possibly being TRBD1 (6 bases). This CDR3 region has 15 residues. The germline gives CDR1 SGHRS, CDR2 YFSETQ. V lost 2 bases to trimming and J lost 0 bases, with 10 bases between them. The CDR3 DNA is TGCGCCAGCAGCTTACAGGGCTGGAGCACAGATACGCAGTATTTT. Its protein is CASSLQGWSTDTQYF.

The chain is built from TRBV7-9 and TRBJ2-3; 15 bases map to TRBD2. The CDR3 loop spans 18 amino acids. J gave up 0 bases and V 5 bases, and 6 bases lay outside the gene matches. Germline CDR1 reads SEHNR; CDR2 reads FQNEAQ (reference sequence). The DNA for the CDR3 is TGTGCCAGCAGCCCCCGGACTAGCGGGGGGGCAAGCACAGATACGCAGTATTTT. Translated, it gives CASSPRTSGGASTDTQYF.

The chain employs TRBV6-5 and TRBJ2-7; 10 nucleotides align to TRBD2. After removal of 5 bases from V and 2 bases from J, the junction contained 6 bases not matched to a gene. CDR1 and CDR2 from the germline V gene are MNHEY and SVGAGI. The CDR3 contains 15 residues. CDR3 sequence: CASSPSGRAPYEQYF. The CDR3 bases are TGTGCCAGCAGTCCCAGCGGGAGGGCCCCCTACGAGCAGTACTTC.